Following are 13 T cell receptor beta chains from one sample sequenced in a study of vaccination effects on CD4 cells after COVID-19. No antigen has been assigned to these receptors. Clones were sequenced by immunoSEQ multiplex PCR, and TCRdb holds only the in-frame ones, with some missing. This table has under 20,000 clones, around 70% appearing once. CD4+ T cells specific for antigen were expanded with viral peptide pools by the ViraFEST assay before sequencing. The culture ran for nine to eleven days, and then CD4+ T cells were isolated. As their vaccination, participants received two doses of either BNT162b2 or mRNA-1273. Sequencing was performed on CD4+ T cells from PBMCs cultured with SARS-CoV-2 spike peptides, taken after COVID-19 vaccination. These receptors were taken from a human donor who received a COVID-19 vaccine.

In this sample, this clone turned up once. The chain is built from TRBV11-1 and TRBJ1-3, with TRBD1 as a possible D gene (6 bases). V gave up 5 bases and J gave up 2 bases, with 10 bases separating them. Germline V lookup: CDR1 SGHAT, CDR2 FQDESV (reference sequence). The CDR3 is 14 residues long. Here the CDR3 reads CASSARTAGNTIYF. The DNA for the CDR3 is TGTGCCAGCAGCGCCAGGACAGCTGGAAACACCATATATTTT. The full variable domain, in which reference TRBV11-1 and TRBJ1-3 provide the parts outside the CDR3, is EAEVAQSPRYKITEKSQAVAFWCDPISGHATLYWYRQILGQGPELLVQFQDESVVDDSQLPKDRFSAERLKGVDSTLKIQPAELGDSAMYLCASSARTAGNTIYFGEGSWLTVV.

This rearrangement joins TRBV5-1 to TRBJ2-7; no clear D gene. This CDR3 is built from 14 residues. Trimming shortened V by 7 bases and J by 1 base, and 15 bases separated the two germline ends. CDR1 is SGHRS, CDR2 YFSETQ, per germline. The CDR3 loop reads CASRVMDGSYEQYF. The CDR3 DNA reads as TGCGCCAGCCGCGTCATGGACGGTTCCTACGAGCAGTACTTC.

CDR3 protein: CAWSVQRVDTGELFF. The DNA of the CDR3 is TGTGCCTGGAGTGTTCAGCGAGTAGACACCGGGGAGCTGTTTTTT. The rearrangement links TRBV30 to TRBJ2-2; D not certain. CDR3 size: 15 residues. V lost 0 bases and J lost 3, with 11 bases in between. Germline CDR1 is GTSNPN and CDR2 is SVGIG (reference sequence).

This clone was recorded once. The V call is TRBV3-1 (or the pseudogene TRBV3-2), the J call TRBJ1-1; tentative D call: TRBD1 (6 bases). V gave up 3 bases and J gave up 4 bases, with 12 bases separating them. This CDR3 has 14 residues. Per the germline V gene, CDR1 is LGHDT and CDR2 is YNNKEL (reference sequence). CDR3 protein: CASSHRGGGTEAFF. The CDR3 region has the DNA TGTGCCAGCAGCCACAGGGGTGGAGGCACTGAAGCTTTCTTT.

V usage is TRBV4-2 and J usage is TRBJ2-5, with D possibly TRBD2 on 6 matching bases. Germline V gene sequence: CDR1 LGHNA, CDR2 YNFKEQ. This CDR3 has 13 residues. V was shortened by 0 bases and J by 5 bases, with 7 bases between the two germline ends. The CDR3 DNA follows: TGTGCCAGCAGCCAAGAGGGAGGCGAGACCCAGTACTTC. Translating it yields CASSQEGGETQYF.

The chain is built from TRBV29-1 and TRBJ2-6; either TRBD1 or TRBD2 may fit D (5 bases each). Between the trimmed V and J ends, which lost 3 bases and 2 bases, there was a span of 8 bases. Germline V gives CDR1 SQVTM, CDR2 ANQGSEA. The CDR3 is 14 residues long. CDR3 residues: CSVDEGTGANVLTF. CDR3 nucleotide sequence: TGCAGCGTTGACGAGGGGACTGGGGCCAACGTCCTGACTTTC.

The V call is TRBV12-3 or TRBV12-4, the J call TRBJ1-1, with a tentative D call TRBD1 (6 bases). This CDR3 contains 13 residues. The germline V and J ends were trimmed by 11 bases and 0 bases, with 13 bases remaining between them. The DNA for the CDR3 is TGTGCCGTAGCCCAGGGGATGAACACTGAAGCTTTCTTT. Its translation: CAVAQGMNTEAFF.

The table lists this clone with a few counts. The chain employs TRBV3-1 (or the pseudogene TRBV3-2) and TRBJ2-7; D perhaps matches TRBD2 (6 bases). Germline assignment: CDR1 LGHDT and CDR2 YNNKEL (reference sequence). The CDR3 length is 16 residues. V dropped 2 bases and J dropped 7 bases, with 21 bases sitting between them. This CDR3 reads CASSQKGVGGAGEQYF. CDR3 in DNA: TGTGCCAGCAGCCAAAAAGGGGTCGGAGGGGCAGGTGAGCAGTACTTC.

J is TRBJ2-5 and V is TRBV2; 14 nucleotides align to TRBD2. This CDR3 comprises 14 residues. Germline V gives CDR1 SNHLY, CDR2 FYNNEI. Trimming at V came to 4 bases and at J to 7 bases, leaving 2 bases not matched to a gene. CDR3 protein: CASSGLAGGRTQYF. Here the CDR3 DNA reads TGTGCCAGCAGTGGACTAGCGGGGGGGCGGACCCAGTACTTC.

V and J are TRBV9 and TRBJ1-1; 7 bases map to TRBD1. The length of the CDR3 is 13 residues. J was trimmed by 4 bases and V by 5 bases; bases with no gene match: 5. CDR1 SGDLS and CDR2 YYNGEE come from the germline V gene. CDR3: CASSLDRATEAFF. CDR3 sequence (DNA): TGTGCCAGCAGTCTCGACAGGGCCACTGAAGCTTTCTTT.

This sequence joins TRBV18 and TRBJ1-5; 12 bases map to TRBD1. Germline V gene sequence: CDR1 KGHSH, CDR2 LQKENI. The length of the CDR3 is 16 residues. V was clipped by 6 bases and J by 7 bases; unmatched bases: 10. The CDR3 bases are TGTGCCAGCTCTCCCCCCGGGACAGGGGGCAGACAGCCCCAGCATTTT. This encodes CASSPPGTGGRQPQHF.

The chain employs TRBV5-1 and TRBJ2-7, with D tentatively TRBD1 (6 bases). V was trimmed by 0 bases and J by 7 bases, leaving 11 bases between them. The germline CDR1 and CDR2 sequences are SGHRS and YFSETQ. CDR3 size: 13 residues. The CDR3 is CASSLDRAGEQYF. The CDR3 DNA reads as TGCGCCAGCAGCTTGGACAGGGCGGGTGAGCAGTACTTC.

This clone was seen once. The genes are TRBV11-1 and TRBJ2-1; 7 bases match TRBD2. Per the germline V gene, CDR1 is SGHAT and CDR2 is FQDESV (reference sequence). J gave up 0 bases and V 2 bases, and 4 bases lay outside the gene matches. This CDR3 comprises 16 residues. The CDR3 coding sequence is TGTGCCAGCAGCTTACGGGGGGATAGCTCCTACAATGAGCAGTTCTTC. This gives the protein CASSLRGDSSYNEQFF.